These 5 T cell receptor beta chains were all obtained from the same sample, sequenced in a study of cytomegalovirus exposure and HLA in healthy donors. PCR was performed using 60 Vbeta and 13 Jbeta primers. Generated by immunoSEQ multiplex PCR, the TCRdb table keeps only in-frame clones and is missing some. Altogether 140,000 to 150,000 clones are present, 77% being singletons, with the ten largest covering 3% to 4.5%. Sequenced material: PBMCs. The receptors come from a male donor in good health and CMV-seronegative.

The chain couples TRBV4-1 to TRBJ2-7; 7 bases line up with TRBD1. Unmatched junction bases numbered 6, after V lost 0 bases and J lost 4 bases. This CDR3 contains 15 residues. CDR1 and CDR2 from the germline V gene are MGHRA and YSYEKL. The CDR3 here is CASSQDSTGVYEQYF. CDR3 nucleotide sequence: TGCGCCAGCAGCCAAGATAGTACAGGGGTTTACGAGCAGTACTTC.

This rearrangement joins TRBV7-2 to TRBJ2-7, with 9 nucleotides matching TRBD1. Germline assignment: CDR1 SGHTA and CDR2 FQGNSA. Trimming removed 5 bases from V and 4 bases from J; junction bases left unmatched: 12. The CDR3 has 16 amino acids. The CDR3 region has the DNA TGTGCCAGCAGCCCCACGATGGACAGGGGACGATACGAGCAGTACTTC. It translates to CASSPTMDRGRYEQYF.

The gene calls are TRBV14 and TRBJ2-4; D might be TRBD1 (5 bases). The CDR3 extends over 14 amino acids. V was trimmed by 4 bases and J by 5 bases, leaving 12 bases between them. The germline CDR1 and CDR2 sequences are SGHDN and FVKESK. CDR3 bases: TGTGCCAGCAGCCCAGTAGGGGCCGAAAACATTCAGTACTTC. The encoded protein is CASSPVGAENIQYF.

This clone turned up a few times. The CDR3: CASRGGSSAGEKLFF. The CDR3 nucleotides read TGTGCCAGCAGGGGGGGGTCGTCTGCTGGGGAAAAACTGTTTTTT. The chain couples TRBV7-9 to TRBJ1-4; perhaps TRBD1 as D (5 bases). Germline V gene data show CDR1 as SEHNR and CDR2 as FQNEAQ (reference sequence). This CDR3 is built from 15 residues. The ends were cut back, 6 bases at V and 8 bases at J, with 19 bases in the middle.

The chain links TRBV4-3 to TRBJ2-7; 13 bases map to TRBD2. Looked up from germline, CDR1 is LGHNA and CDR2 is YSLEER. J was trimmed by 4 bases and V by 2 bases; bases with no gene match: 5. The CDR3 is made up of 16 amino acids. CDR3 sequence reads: CASSQLPGLAGYEQYF. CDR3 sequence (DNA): TGCGCCAGCAGCCAACTGCCGGGACTAGCGGGGTACGAGCAGTACTTC.